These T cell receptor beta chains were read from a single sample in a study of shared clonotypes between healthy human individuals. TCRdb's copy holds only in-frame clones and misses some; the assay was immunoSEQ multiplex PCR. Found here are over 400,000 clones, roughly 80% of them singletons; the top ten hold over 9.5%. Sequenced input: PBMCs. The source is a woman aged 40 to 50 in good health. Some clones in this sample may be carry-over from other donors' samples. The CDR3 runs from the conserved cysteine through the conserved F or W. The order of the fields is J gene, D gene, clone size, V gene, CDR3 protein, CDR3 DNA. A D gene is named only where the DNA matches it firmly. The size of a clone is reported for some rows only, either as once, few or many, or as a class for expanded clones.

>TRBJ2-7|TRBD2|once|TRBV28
CASSFRTSGRTYEQYF
TGTGCCAGCAGTTTCCGGACTAGCGGGAGAACGTACGAGCAGTACTTC
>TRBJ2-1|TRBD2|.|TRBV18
CASSPGLAGLNEQFF
TGTGCCAGCTCACCGGGACTAGCGGGGCTCAATGAGCAGTTCTTC
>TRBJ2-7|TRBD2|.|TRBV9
CASSVGIISGGSYEQYF
TGTGCCAGCAGCGTAGGAATCATTAGCGGGGGCTCCTACGAGCAGTACTTC
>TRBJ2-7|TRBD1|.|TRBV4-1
CASSQEEVWTGSPEQYF
TGCGCCAGCAGCCAAGAGGAGGTGTGGACAGGGTCGCCCGAGCAGTACTTC
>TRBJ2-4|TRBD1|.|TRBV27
CASSPYPGTGLENIQYF
TGTGCCAGCAGTCCGTATCCCGGGACAGGGCTTGAAAACATTCAGTACTTC
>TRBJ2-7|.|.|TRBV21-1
CASSKGQSYEQYF
TGTGCCAGCAGCAAAGGGCAATCCTACGAGCAGTACTTC
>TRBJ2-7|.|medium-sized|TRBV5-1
CASSSDSHYEQYF
TGCGCCAGCAGCTCGGACAGTCACTACGAGCAGTACTTC
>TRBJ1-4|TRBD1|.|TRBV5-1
CASSRGTGGNEKLFF
TGCGCCAGCAGCAGAGGGACAGGGGGAAATGAAAAACTGTTTTTT
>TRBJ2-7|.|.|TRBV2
CASSEGIGLYEQYF
TGTGCCAGCAGTGAGGGGATTGGTCTCTACGAGCAGTACTTC
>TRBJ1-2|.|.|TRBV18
CASSPRTETNYGYTF
TGTGCCAGCTCACCCAGGACAGAAACCAACTATGGCTACACCTTC
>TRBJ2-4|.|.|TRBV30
CAWSVQGGKNIQYF
TGTGCCTGGAGTGTACAGGGCGGTAAAAACATTCAGTACTTC
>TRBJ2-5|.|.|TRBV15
CATSRGTRGRQETQYF
TGTGCCACCAGCAGAGGAACCAGGGGACGACAAGAGACCCAGTACTTC
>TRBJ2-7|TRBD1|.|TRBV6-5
CASSRTGAEQYF
TGTGCCAGCAGCAGAACAGGGGCCGAGCAGTACTTC